This T cell receptor beta chain was obtained from a study of shared clonotypes between healthy human individuals (dated by TCRdb to between 2020 and 2021). In the study overall: The cohort included a few men and two women between 18 and 49 years of age. Leukapheresis yielded between about 0.85 and 9 billion PBMCs per donor. Different laboratories and diverse techniques were used to prepare libraries and sequence TCR repertoires, to increase sequencing depth and limit assay-specific biases. For each donor, three plates each were used for CD4 naive and CD4 memory, two plates were used for CD8 naive, and one plate was used for CD8 memory. The study deeply sequenced blood TCR repertoires of roughly five healthy adults to estimate repertoire size and the extent of clonotype sharing between individuals.

The donors were healthy, HIV-negative adults who had no recently reported acute infections or vaccinations. Every donor was a Caucasian adult residing in Nashville, Tennessee, USA. CD4+ T cells were enriched through magnetic negative selection, after which naive cells were positively selected on CD45RA and the remaining negative fraction served as the memory subset. Blood was obtained by leukapheresis, after which PBMCs were separated by Ficoll-Histopaque density gradient centrifugation and cryopreserved in liquid nitrogen vapor phase. Analytical flow cytometry was used to check the purity and quantity of every magnetically sorted T cell population. Genomic DNA was isolated from each sorted fraction and quantified by UV absorbance on a Nanodrop 2000c. With regard to this clone: It lacks a known antigen. Per-nucleotide qualities are absent, and no much larger clonotype sits a single base away.

Paper-wide results and their limitations: Clonotypes shared by all four sorted-subset donors showed higher generation probabilities than non-shared clonotypes. Incomplete sequencing was indicated by rarefaction of sorted-subset datasets, despite the large sequencing depth. Larger estimated clonotype richness was generally found for naive subsets than for memory subsets. Because the study included only a small number of donors, the genetic and exposure-history diversity represented was limited. When several donors were compared, the shared fraction of clonotypes was roughly 5% for naive CD4, around 3.5% for naive CD8, 2.3% for memory CD4, and less than 0.5% for memory CD8. Sampling was limited to blood, and TCR repertoires in tissue likely differ from TCR repertoires in blood. Based on pairwise subsampling, the degree of clonotype sharing among donors was expected to be affected by sequencing depth.

Using the deep immunoSEQ assay, TCR CDR3 regions were amplified from genomic DNA by multiplex PCR. Extracted genomic DNA from each cell subset was distributed evenly across all wells of several immunoSEQ 96-well plates, and each plate was treated as a replicate. For sorted subsets, each replicate PCR was loaded with around 200 ng genomic DNA, equivalent to 30,000 or so T cell genomes. Purified libraries were measured with a Qubit 3.0 fluorometer, size-checked on a Bioanalyzer 2100, and measured again with the KAPA Library Quantification kit. Every immunoSEQ 96-well plate was sequenced on a dedicated single-read 150-cycle Illumina NextSeq 550 flow cell. The paper's processing steps were these. Because the immunoSEQ output held only junctional sequences and lacked quality scores, the filtering could not match the filtering applied to full-length reads. To assign V/J genes and CDR3, sequences were annotated against IMGT germline references using PyIR, a Python wrapper for IgBLAST v1.9. Reads with weak V/J assignments (E-value above 1e-6), missing CDR3, stop codons, out-of-frame junctions, or ambiguous translated residues were removed. V3J clonotypes were defined as sequences sharing an identical inferred V gene, J gene, and CDR3 amino acid sequence. Percentage overlap between repertoires was calculated by dividing the number of shared unique clonotypes by the size of the smaller repertoire. Three approaches were used to assess repertoire richness: RTK rarefaction, the Chao1 estimator, and Recon v2.1 estimates of unobserved clonotypes. OLGA was used to compute generation probabilities for all TCRbeta clonotypes that the gDNA method yielded from a few donors. Here the immuneACCESS table is served through TCRdb, limited to in-frame sequences with V and J called. Missing clones are a known gap in these copies; in checked studies unresolved V genes cover under half, and the rest lacks a known reason. The DNA was the basis for D and trimming; V, J and clone size are from that table. Across this sample there are some 2,500,000 clones, with roughly 92% seen only once. Around 0.38% of the sample rests with the top ten.

The clonotype comes from a man younger than 30 in good health. Some clones in this sample may be carry-over from other donors' samples. Sequencing used naive CD4+ T cells from PBMCs. The cell subset or site label corresponds to: CD45RA+ positively selected.

The CDR3 reads as follows: CASSQAETLAKNIQYF. The nucleotide sequence is TGCGCCAGCAGCCAAGCGGAAACCTTAGCCAAAAACATTCAGTACTTC. The V and J genes are TRBV4-1 and TRBJ2-4, with the D segment identity uncertain. From a lookup of the germline V gene, CDR1 and CDR2 are MGHRA and YSYEKL. Reading from cysteine to phenylalanine, the CDR3 counts 16 amino acids. Just CDR3 DNA is preserved here, 48 bases in frame from base 1. V drops 1 base and J drops 0 bases, leaving 10 bases in between.